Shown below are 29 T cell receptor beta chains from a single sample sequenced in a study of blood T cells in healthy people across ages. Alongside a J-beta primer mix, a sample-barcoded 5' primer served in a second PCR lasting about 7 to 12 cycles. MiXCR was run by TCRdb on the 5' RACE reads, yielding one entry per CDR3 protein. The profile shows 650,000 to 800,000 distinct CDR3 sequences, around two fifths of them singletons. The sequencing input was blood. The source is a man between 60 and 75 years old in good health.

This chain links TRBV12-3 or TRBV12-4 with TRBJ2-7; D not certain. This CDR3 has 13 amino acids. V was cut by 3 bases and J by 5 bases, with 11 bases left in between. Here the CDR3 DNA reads TGTGCCAGCAGTTTCAATTGGTCCCACGAGCAGTACTTC. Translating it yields CASSFNWSHEQYF.

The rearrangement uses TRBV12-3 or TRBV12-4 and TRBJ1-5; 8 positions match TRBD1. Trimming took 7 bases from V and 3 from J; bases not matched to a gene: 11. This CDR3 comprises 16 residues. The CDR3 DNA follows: TGTGCCAGCACAGACAGGGGCAGATCCAACAATCAGCCCCAGCATTTT. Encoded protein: CASTDRGRSNNQPQHF.

DNA for the CDR3: TGTGCCAGCAGCTTTTCCCGGGGTACTGAAGCTTTCTTT. Residues: CASSFSRGTEAFF. The V call is TRBV11-2, the J call TRBJ1-1; no clear D gene. In germline, CDR1 is SGHAT, CDR2 FQNNGV. The V and J ends lost 3 bases and 5 bases respectively, with 10 bases between them. This CDR3 is built from 13 residues.

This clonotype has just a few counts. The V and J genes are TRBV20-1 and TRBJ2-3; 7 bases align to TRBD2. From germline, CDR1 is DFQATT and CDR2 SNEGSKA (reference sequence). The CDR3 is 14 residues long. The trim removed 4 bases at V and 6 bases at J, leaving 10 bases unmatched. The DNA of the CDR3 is TGCAGTGCTATCACCTTGAGCGGGGTGGATACGCAGTATTTT. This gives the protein CSAITLSGVDTQYF.

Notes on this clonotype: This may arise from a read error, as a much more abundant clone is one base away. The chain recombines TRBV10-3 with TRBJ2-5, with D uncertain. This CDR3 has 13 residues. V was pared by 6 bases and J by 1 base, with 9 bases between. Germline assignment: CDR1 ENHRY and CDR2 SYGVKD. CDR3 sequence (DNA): TGTGCCATCAGCTGTGGTCCCCAAGAGACCCAGTACTTC. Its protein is CAISCGPQETQYF.

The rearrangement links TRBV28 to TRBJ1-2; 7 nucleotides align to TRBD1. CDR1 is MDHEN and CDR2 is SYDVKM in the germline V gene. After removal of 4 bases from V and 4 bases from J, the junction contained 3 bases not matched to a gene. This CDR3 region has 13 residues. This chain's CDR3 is CASSSTGAYGYTF. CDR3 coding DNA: TGTGCCAGCAGTTCCACAGGGGCCTATGGCTACACCTTC.

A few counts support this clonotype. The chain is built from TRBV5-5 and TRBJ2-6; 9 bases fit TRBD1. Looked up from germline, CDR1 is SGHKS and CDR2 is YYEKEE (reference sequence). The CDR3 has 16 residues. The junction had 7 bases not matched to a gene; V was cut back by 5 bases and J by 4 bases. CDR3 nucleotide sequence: TGTGCCAGCAGTTCGGGACAGGGAATGGGGGCCAACGTCCTGACTTTC. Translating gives CASSSGQGMGANVLTF.

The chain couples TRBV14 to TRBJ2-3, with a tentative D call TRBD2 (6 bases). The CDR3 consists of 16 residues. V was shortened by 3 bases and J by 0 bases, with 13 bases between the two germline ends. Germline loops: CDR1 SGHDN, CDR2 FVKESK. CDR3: CASSHWAGTSTDTQYF. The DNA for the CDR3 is TGTGCCAGCAGCCATTGGGCTGGGACTAGCACAGATACGCAGTATTTT.

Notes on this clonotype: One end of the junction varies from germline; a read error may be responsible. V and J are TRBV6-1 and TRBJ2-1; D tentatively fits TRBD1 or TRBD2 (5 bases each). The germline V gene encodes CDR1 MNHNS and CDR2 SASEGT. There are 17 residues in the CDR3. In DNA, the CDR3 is TGTGCCCGCAGTGAACCTAATCGGGACGGAGTCTACAATGAGCAGTTCTTC. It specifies CARSEPNRDGVYNEQFF.

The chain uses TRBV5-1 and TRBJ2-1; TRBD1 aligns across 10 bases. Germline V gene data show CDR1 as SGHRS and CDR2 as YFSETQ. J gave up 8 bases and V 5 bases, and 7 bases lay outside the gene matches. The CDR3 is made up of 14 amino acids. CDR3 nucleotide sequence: TGCGCCAGCAGGGGGGGACAGGGGAGCGATGAGCAGTTCTTC. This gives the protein CASRGGQGSDEQFF.

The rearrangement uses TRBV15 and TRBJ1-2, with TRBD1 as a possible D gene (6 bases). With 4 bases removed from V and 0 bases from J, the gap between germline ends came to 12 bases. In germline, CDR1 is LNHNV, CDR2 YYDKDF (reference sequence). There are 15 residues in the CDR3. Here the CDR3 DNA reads TGTGCCACCAGCACCGGGGGGCTTACTAACTATGGCTACACCTTC. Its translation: CATSTGGLTNYGYTF. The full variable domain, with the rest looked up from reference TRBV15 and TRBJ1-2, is DAMVIQNPRYQVTQFGKPVTLSCSQTLNHNVMYWYQQKSSQAPKLLFHYYDKDFNNEADTPDNFQSRRPNTSFCFLDIRSPGLGDTAMYLCATSTGGLTNYGYTFGSGTRLTVV.

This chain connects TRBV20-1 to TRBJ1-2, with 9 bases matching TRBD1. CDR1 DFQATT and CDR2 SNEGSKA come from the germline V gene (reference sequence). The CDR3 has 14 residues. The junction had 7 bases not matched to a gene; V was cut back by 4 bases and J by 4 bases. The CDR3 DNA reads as TGCAGTGCTACCGGACAGGGGCTATTCTATGGCTACACCTTC. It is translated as CSATGQGLFYGYTF.

CDR3: CASSLTPGQGWDEQFF. The CDR3 DNA reads TGCGCCAGCAGCTTGACGCCGGGACAGGGGTGGGATGAGCAGTTCTTC. J is TRBJ2-1 and V is TRBV5-1; 10 bases are a match to TRBD1. V trimming: 1 base; J trimming: 8 bases; junction bases outside the gene matches: 9. The CDR3 extends over 16 amino acids. Germline CDR1 and CDR2: SGHRS and YFSETQ.

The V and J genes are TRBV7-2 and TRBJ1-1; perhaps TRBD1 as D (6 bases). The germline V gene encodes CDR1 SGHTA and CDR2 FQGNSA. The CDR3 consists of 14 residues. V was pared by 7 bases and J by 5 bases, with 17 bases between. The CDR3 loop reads CASTPRGGRTEAFF. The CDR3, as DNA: TGTGCCAGCACTCCGCGGGGGGGCAGGACTGAAGCTTTCTTT.

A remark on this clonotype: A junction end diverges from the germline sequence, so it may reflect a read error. Here the CDR3 reads CSARGAGLYERYF. The CDR3 region has the DNA TGCAGTGCTAGGGGCGCGGGGCTATACGAGCGGTACTTC. This rearrangement joins TRBV20-1 to TRBJ2-7; maybe TRBD2 (6 bases). CDR3 length: 13 amino acids. CDR1 is DFQATT and CDR2 is SNEGSKA in the germline V gene (reference sequence).

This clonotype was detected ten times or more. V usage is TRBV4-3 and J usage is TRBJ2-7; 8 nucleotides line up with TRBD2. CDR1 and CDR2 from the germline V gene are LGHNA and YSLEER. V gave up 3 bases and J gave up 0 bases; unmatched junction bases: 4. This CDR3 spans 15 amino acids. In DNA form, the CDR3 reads TGCGCCAGCAGCCAGAGCGGGGGTCACTCCTACGAGCAGTACTTC. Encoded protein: CASSQSGGHSYEQYF.

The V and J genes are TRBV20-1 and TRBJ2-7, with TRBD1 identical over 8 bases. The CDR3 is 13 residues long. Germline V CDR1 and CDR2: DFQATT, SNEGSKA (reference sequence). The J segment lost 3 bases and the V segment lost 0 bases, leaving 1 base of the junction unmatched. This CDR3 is CSARETGGYEQYF. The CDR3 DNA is TGCAGTGCTAGAGAAACAGGGGGCTACGAGCAGTACTTC.

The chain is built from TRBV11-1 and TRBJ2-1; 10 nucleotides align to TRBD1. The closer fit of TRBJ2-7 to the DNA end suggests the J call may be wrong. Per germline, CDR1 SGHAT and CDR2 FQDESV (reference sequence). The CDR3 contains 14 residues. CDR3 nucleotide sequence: TGTGCCAGCAAACCAGACAGGGGGCTCTACGAGCAGTACTTC. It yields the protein CASKPDRGLYEQYF.

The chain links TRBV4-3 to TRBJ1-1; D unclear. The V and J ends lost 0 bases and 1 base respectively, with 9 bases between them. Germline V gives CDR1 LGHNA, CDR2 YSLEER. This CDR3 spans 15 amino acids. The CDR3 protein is CASSQDLRENTEAFF. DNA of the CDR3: TGCGCCAGCAGCCAAGATCTCCGGGAGAACACTGAAGCTTTCTTT.

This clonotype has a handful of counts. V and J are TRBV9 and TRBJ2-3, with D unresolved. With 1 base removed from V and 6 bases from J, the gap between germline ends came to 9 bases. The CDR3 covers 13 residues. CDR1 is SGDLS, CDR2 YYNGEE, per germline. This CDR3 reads CASSVSPQDTQYF. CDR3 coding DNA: TGTGCCAGCAGCGTATCCCCCCAGGATACGCAGTATTTT.

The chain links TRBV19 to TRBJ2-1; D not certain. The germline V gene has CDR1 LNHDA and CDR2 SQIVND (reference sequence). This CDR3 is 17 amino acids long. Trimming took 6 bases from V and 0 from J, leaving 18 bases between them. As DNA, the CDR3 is TGTGCCAGTAGGAATCGGGCAGGTGATAGCTCCTACAATGAGCAGTTCTTC. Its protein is CASRNRAGDSSYNEQFF.

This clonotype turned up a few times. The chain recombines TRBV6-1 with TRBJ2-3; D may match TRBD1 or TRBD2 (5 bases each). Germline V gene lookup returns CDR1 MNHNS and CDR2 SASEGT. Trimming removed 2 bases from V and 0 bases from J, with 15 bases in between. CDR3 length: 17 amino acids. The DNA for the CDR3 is TGTGCCAGCAGTGAAAGGACGCCGGGGACCAGCACAGATACGCAGTATTTT. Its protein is CASSERTPGTSTDTQYF.

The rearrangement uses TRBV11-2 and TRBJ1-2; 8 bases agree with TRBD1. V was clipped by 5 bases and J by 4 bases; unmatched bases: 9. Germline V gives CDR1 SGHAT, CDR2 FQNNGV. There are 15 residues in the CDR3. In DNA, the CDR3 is TGTGCCAGCAGCGGGACCGGGACAGGCCCCTATGGCTACACCTTC. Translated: CASSGTGTGPYGYTF.

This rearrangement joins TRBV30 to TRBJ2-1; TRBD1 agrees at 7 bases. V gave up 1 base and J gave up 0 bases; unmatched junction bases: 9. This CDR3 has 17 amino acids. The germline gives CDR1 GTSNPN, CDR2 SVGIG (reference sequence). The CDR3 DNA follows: TGTGCCTGGAGTGCCCTGAGGGGGCCCAGCTCCTACAATGAGCAGTTCTTC. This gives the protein CAWSALRGPSSYNEQFF. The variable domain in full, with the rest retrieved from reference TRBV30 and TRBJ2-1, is SQTIHQWPATLVQPVGSPLSLECTVEGTSNPNLYWYRQAAGRGLQLLFYSVGIGQISSEVPQNLSASRPQDRQFILSSKKLLLSDSGFYLCAWSALRGPSSYNEQFFGPGTRLTVL.

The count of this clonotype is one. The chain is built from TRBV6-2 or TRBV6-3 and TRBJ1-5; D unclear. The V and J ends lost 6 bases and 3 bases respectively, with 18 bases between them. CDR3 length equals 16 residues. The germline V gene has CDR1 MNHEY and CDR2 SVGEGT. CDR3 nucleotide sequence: TGTGCCAGCAGCGACCGAGTCCAGGCTTTCAATCAGCCCCAGCATTTT. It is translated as CASSDRVQAFNQPQHF.

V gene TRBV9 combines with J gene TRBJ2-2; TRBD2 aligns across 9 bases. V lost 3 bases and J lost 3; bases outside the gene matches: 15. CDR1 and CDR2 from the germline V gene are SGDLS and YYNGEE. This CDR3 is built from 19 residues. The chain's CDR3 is CASSASSSAGGIYTGELFF. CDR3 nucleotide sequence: TGTGCCAGCAGCGCGAGTTCCAGTGCGGGGGGGATTTACACCGGGGAGCTGTTTTTT.

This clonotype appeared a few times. The CDR3: CASSQSLGYQETQYF. The CDR3, as DNA: TGCGCCAGCAGCCAAAGCCTCGGGTACCAAGAGACCCAGTACTTC. The chain combines TRBV4-3 with TRBJ2-5; D gene ambiguous. CDR3 length: 15 amino acids. Germline V lookup: CDR1 LGHNA, CDR2 YSLEER. V was cut by 2 bases and J by 0 bases, with 10 bases left in between.

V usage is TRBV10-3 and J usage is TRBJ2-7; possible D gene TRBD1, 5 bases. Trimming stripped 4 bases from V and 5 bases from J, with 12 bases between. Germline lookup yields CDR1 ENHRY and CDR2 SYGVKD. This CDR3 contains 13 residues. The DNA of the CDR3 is TGTGCCATCAGTGGCAGGGTACCGGACGAGCAGTACTTC. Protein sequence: CAISGRVPDEQYF.

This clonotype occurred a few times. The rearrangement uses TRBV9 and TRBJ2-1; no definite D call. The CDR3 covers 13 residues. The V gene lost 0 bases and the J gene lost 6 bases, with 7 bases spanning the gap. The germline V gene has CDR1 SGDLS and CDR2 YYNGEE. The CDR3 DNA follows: TGTGCCAGCAGCGTAGGTCGACTCAATGAGCAGTTCTTC. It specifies CASSVGRLNEQFF.